This TCR beta chain was identified during a study of T cells in localized non-small cell lung cancer. Repertoires were generated with immunoSEQ multiplex PCR, while TCRdb's copy carries only in-frame clones and drops some. Of around 26,000 clones listed, roughly nine tenths are singletons. Study-level points and caveats: Among the top 100 tumor clones, a median around 57 appeared in adjacent lung. Sequence data derive from only one tumor region, so heterogeneity remains possible.

With regard to this clone: The antigen is unknown.

CDR1 and CDR2 from the germline V gene are LNHDA and SQIVND (reference sequence). V gave up 6 bases and J gave up 8 bases, with 19 bases separating them. The CDR3 totals 15 residues. Sequences were derived from peripheral blood, sampled before any cancer treatment. The clonotype originates from a female donor older than 55 with stage II squamous cell lung carcinoma. V is TRBV19 and J is TRBJ1-4; possibly TRBD1 for D (5 bases). The CDR3 DNA is TGTGCCAGTAGCCTATCTCGGGGACTCGGAGAAAAACTGTTTTTT. This encodes CASSLSRGLGEKLFF.